Sequencing of this TCR beta chain was carried out in a study of cytomegalovirus exposure and HLA in healthy donors. Germline lookup yields CDR1 MNHNS and CDR2 SASEGT. V gave up 4 bases and J gave up 5 bases, with 17 bases separating them. The CDR3 extends over 15 amino acids. PCR used 60 Vbeta primers and 13 Jbeta primers. Sequencing was performed with immunoSEQ multiplex PCR; in TCRdb, only in-frame clones are kept and a portion is missing. The table includes 75,000 to 90,000 clones, 60% to 80% detected once. The chain is built from TRBV6-1 and TRBJ1-2; D not certain. The sequence was obtained from a woman in her thirties or forties in good health and CMV-seropositive. The material sequenced was PBMCs. The CDR3 spells CASSVERYGPYGYTF. The CDR3 region has the DNA TGTGCCAGCAGTGTGGAGCGTTACGGCCCATATGGCTACACCTTC.